The 11 T cell receptor beta chains in this list originate from one sample, sequenced in a study of T cell changes during pregnancy in multiple sclerosis. Using immunoSEQ multiplex PCR, the repertoire was profiled, and TCRdb retains in-frame clones only, with some absent. The sample comprises tens of thousands of clones, roughly 93% of which are singletons, and 3% to 4% rests with the top ten. The source was CD8+ T cells from peripheral blood mononuclear cells, collected in the second trimester of pregnancy. The origin of the receptors is a female donor with multiple sclerosis, enrolled in a pregnancy study.

The chain carries TRBV27 and TRBJ2-1; no firm D call. Trimming took 5 bases from V and 4 from J, leaving 6 bases between them. CDR3 length: 12 residues. Germline CDR1 and CDR2: MNHEY and SMNVEV (reference sequence). The DNA for the CDR3 is TGTGCCAGCAGTCCCCGGTACAATGAGCAGTTCTTC. Translating gives CASSPRYNEQFF.

V is TRBV11-1 and J is TRBJ2-1; 8 bases match TRBD2. This CDR3 is 16 amino acids long. V shed 3 bases, J shed 0 bases, and the junction held 4 bases outside the gene matches. Germline V gives CDR1 SGHAT, CDR2 FQDESV (reference sequence). CDR3 DNA: TGTGCCAGCAGCTTTAGCGGGACAAGCTCCTACAATGAGCAGTTCTTC. It yields the protein CASSFSGTSSYNEQFF.

The rearrangement uses TRBV6-4 and TRBJ2-3; 9 bases fit TRBD2. The V and J ends lost 6 bases and 1 base, in that order; junction bases with no gene match: 2. Germline V gives CDR1 MRHNA, CDR2 SNTAGT. This CDR3 is 14 amino acids long. CDR3 sequence: CASRERGGTDTQYF. The CDR3 DNA is TGTGCCAGCAGAGAGCGGGGGGGCACAGATACGCAGTATTTT.

CDR3 sequence reads: CASSPPPRVPQETQYF. The CDR3 DNA sequence: TGTGCCAGCTCACCACCCCCCAGGGTTCCCCAAGAGACCCAGTACTTC. The V call is TRBV18, the J call TRBJ2-5; TRBD1 is a possible D gene (5 bases). The CDR3 has 16 residues. V was pared by 0 bases and J by 1 base, with 12 bases between. Germline V gene lookup returns CDR1 KGHSH and CDR2 LQKENI.

This sequence joins TRBV5-4 and TRBJ1-2; D is perhaps TRBD1 (6 bases). V shed 5 bases and J shed 4 bases, with 15 bases lying between them. CDR1 and CDR2 from the germline V gene are SGHNT and YYREEE (reference sequence). The CDR3 runs to 14 residues. The CDR3 reads CASRSGGQLYGYTF. The CDR3 nucleotides are TGTGCCAGCAGGTCGGGAGGACAGCTCTATGGCTACACCTTC. Drawing the rest from reference TRBV5-4 and TRBJ1-2, the complete variable domain is ETGVTQSPTHLIKTRGQQVTLRCSSQSGHNTVSWYQQALGQGPQFIFQYYREEENGRGNFPPRFSGLQFPNYSSELNVNALELDDSALYLCASRSGGQLYGYTFGSGTRLTVV.

This sequence joins TRBV11-2 and TRBJ2-2; 8 positions agree with TRBD1. The length of the CDR3 is 15 residues. Germline V CDR1 and CDR2: SGHAT, FQNNGV. After removal of 8 bases from V and 6 bases from J, the junction contained 11 bases not matched to a gene. CDR3 protein: CASVPFGRGPGELFF. As DNA, the CDR3 is TGTGCCAGCGTTCCCTTTGGCAGGGGGCCCGGGGAGCTGTTTTTT.

A single count supports this clone. The chain recombines TRBV13 with TRBJ2-7; 7 bases align to TRBD2. V shed 2 bases and J 6 bases; nucleotides not matched to a gene: 4. The length of the CDR3 is 13 residues. Germline CDR1 PRHDT, CDR2 FYEKMQ (reference sequence). CDR3: CASSLQGGTEQYF. In DNA form, the CDR3 reads TGTGCCAGCAGCTTACAGGGAGGGACCGAGCAGTACTTC.

As DNA, the CDR3 is TGTGCCAGCAGCTTACGGTCGAACACTGAAGCTTTCTTT. It is translated as CASSLRSNTEAFF. V is TRBV7-6 and J is TRBJ1-1, with D unresolved. V gave up 2 bases and J gave up 1 base, with 5 bases separating them. This CDR3 is 13 amino acids long. The V gene's germline CDR1 is SGHVS and CDR2 FNYEAQ.

V usage is TRBV9 and J usage is TRBJ2-3; possible D gene TRBD2, 6 bases. Trimming took 0 bases from V and 4 from J, leaving 12 bases between them. The germline V gene encodes CDR1 SGDLS and CDR2 YYNGEE. The CDR3 spans 15 residues. CDR3 sequence reads: CASSVGGRYADTQYF. For the CDR3, the DNA is TGTGCCAGCAGCGTAGGGGGGAGGTACGCAGATACGCAGTATTTT.

This chain's CDR3 is CASRAGKGYTF. CDR3 nucleotide sequence: TGTGCCAGCAGGGCAGGGAAGGGCTACACCTTC. The chain carries TRBV2 and TRBJ1-2; tentatively, D is TRBD1 (5 bases). Deletions cut 6 bases from V and 8 bases from J, with 10 bases between. Per the germline V gene, CDR1 is SNHLY and CDR2 is FYNNEI. The CDR3 length is 11 residues.

J is TRBJ1-4 and V is TRBV15; the match to TRBD1 covers 10 bases. Trimming at V came to 0 bases and at J to 7 bases, leaving 5 bases not matched to a gene. Per germline, CDR1 LNHNV and CDR2 YYDKDF (reference sequence). The CDR3 runs 16 residues. The CDR3 sequence is CATSREVDRGPEKLFF. The CDR3, as DNA: TGTGCCACCAGCAGAGAGGTCGACAGGGGGCCTGAAAAACTGTTTTTT.